This entry describes one T cell receptor (beta chain). This clone's antigen is unknown. The input lacks base qualities; no much larger clone sits a single base away. This sample is part of a study of blood T cell repertoires in COVID-19 (TCRdb year 2020). Describing the broader study: Samples covering the acute and convalescent phases of COVID-19 were provided by collaborators in the United States, Italy and Spain. The material from the prospective study consisted of cDNA or gDNA derived from T cells, B-cell-depleted T cells, or PBMCs. Subjects who had been exposed to COVID-19, were actively infected with it, or had recovered from it provided the deeply sampled blood TCRbeta repertoires that made up the dataset. A freely available public database, intended as a resource for researchers studying the immune response to SARS-CoV-2, is where the repertoires were released. Samples came from the ongoing ImmuneRACE study (first 160 participants) plus 1,254 subjects from 6 global collaborators. A de-identified subject ID, COVID-19 status, age in years and sex were almost always included in the sample metadata. Where available, HLA class I and class II types were obtained from metadata supplied by the sample provider rather than from assay-based typing.

Broader findings and caveats from the paper: Clinical and demographic metadata were provided uncurated, with the amount varying by source and participant.

The immunoSEQ Assay, a bias-controlled multiplex PCR, was used to amplify TCRbeta CDR3 regions from genomic DNA. On the study's bioinformatics: The number of nucleated cells in each sample was estimated by amplification of reference gene primers within the assay. Sequence reads were collapsed and filtered to measure the absolute abundance of every unique TCRbeta CDR3 rearrangement. For each sample, productive Simpson clonality was calculated as the square root of Simpson's diversity index over productive rearrangements. The immuneACCESS repertoire file appears here via TCRdb, limited to in-frame rearrangements. These files lack a portion of the clones; in checked studies, under half of the deficit traces to unresolved V genes, and the cause of the others is not known. V and J calls and clone size follow that table, whereas D and trimming were derived from the DNA. The sample profile shows 350,000 to 500,000 clones; 70% to 90% of them were found once. The top ten constitute 0.65% to 1% of the sample.

Via the germline V gene (reference sequence), CDR1 is LNHDA and CDR2 SQIVND. The CDR3, cysteine through phenylalanine, is 15 amino acids long. The CDR3 DNA has 45 bases and is translated from base 1. V loses 6 bases, J loses 5 bases, and the germline ends lie 18 bases apart. One collaborating source in Seattle enrolled patients while the patients were actively infected and followed the patients over time throughout the course of disease. Each collaborating institution followed its own protocols to collect whole blood in K2EDTA tubes. Collaborator samples were shipped for TCRbeta analysis as frozen whole blood, isolated PBMCs, or DNA extracted from either sample type.

The rearrangement combines TRBV19 with TRBJ2-3; a tentative D match to TRBD1 spans 9 bases. Sequencing was done on a sample of peripheral blood. This clonotype originated in a young man with COVID-19, enrolled during active disease. DNA sequence: TGTGCCAGTAGGTCGGGGGGGACAGGGAAAGATACGCAGTATTTT. This is translated as CASRSGGTGKDTQYF. The entire variable domain, with the stretches around the CDR3 drawn from the reference TRBV19 and TRBJ2-3 proteins, is DGGITQSPKYLFRKEGQNVTLSCEQNLNHDAMYWYRQDPGQGLRLIYYSQIVNDFQKGDIAEGYSVSREKKESFPLTVTSAQKNPTAFYLCASRSGGTGKDTQYFGPGTRLTVL.